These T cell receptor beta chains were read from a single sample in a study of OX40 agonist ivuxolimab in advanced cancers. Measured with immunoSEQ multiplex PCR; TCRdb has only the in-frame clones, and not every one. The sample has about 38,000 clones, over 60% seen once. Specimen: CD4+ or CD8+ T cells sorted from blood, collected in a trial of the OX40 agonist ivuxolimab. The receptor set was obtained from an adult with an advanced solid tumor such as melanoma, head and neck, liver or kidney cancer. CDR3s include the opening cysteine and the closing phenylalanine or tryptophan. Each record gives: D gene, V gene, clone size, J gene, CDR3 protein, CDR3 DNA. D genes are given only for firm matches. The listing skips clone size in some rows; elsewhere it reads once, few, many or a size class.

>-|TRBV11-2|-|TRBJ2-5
CASSLAMPASALETQYF
TGTGCCAGCAGCTTAGCTATGCCGGCTAGCGCTTTGGAGACCCAGTACTTC
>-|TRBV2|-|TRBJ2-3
CASSVEEEGRTTDTQYF
TGTGCCAGCAGTGTGGAGGAGGAGGGGAGGACCACAGATACGCAGTATTTT
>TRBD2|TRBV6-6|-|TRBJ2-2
CASGKAGGHTGELFF
TGTGCCAGCGGTAAAGCGGGAGGGCACACCGGGGAGCTGTTTTTT
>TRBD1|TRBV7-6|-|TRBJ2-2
CASSLTGGTGELFF
TGTGCCAGCAGCTTGACAGGGGGCACCGGGGAGCTGTTTTTT
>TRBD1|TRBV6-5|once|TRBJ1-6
CASTRKRTGYSPLHF
TGTGCCAGCACCCGGAAGAGGACAGGATATTCACCCCTCCACTTT
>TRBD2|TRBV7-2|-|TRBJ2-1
CASSRTSGSWGNNEQFF
TGTGCCAGCAGCCGGACTAGCGGGAGTTGGGGTAACAATGAGCAGTTCTTC
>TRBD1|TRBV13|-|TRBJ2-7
CASRTGQVGVEQYF
TGTGCCAGCAGAACGGGACAGGTAGGAGTCGAGCAGTACTTC
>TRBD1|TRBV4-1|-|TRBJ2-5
CASSQAAGGETQYF
TGCGCCAGCAGCCAGGCCGCAGGGGGAGAGACCCAGTACTTC
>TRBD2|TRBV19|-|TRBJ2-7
CASNRGGLAGEVYEQYF
TGTGCCAGTAATAGGGGGGGGCTAGCGGGAGAAGTCTACGAGCAGTACTTC
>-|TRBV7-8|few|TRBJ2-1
CASSLRPYNEQFF
TGTGCCAGCAGCTTACGTCCCTACAATGAGCAGTTCTTC
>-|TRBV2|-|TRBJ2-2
CASSEVGSPGELFF
TGTGCCAGCAGTGAAGTCGGGTCACCCGGGGAGCTGTTTTTT
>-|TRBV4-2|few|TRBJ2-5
CASSQVLGGLDVKTQYF
TGTGCCAGCAGCCAAGTATTAGGGGGACTTGACGTGAAGACCCAGTACTTC
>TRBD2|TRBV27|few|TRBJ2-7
CASSSGSSYEQYF
TGTGCCAGCTCTAGCGGCAGCTCCTACGAGCAGTACTTC
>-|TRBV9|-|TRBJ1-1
CASSYGGGINTEAFF
TGTGCCAGCAGTTATGGGGGCGGCATAAACACTGAAGCTTTCTTT
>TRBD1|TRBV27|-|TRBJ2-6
CASSPTGSGANVLTF
TGTGCCAGCAGCCCGACAGGGTCTGGGGCCAACGTCCTGACTTTC
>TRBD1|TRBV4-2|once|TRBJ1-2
CASNLDRGYGYTF
TGTGCCAGCAACCTCGACAGGGGCTATGGCTACACCTTC
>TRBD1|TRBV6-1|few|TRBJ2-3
CASRADRGNADTQYF
TGTGCCAGCAGGGCAGACAGGGGTAACGCAGATACGCAGTATTTT
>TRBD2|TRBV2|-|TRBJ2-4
CASSTGLGKNIQYF
TGTGCCAGCAGTACGGGACTAGGGAAAAACATTCAGTACTTC
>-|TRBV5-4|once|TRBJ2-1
CASRAPGLPNNEQFF
TGTGCCAGCAGAGCGCCGGGACTCCCGAACAATGAGCAGTTCTTC
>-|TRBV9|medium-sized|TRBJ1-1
CASSGSNTEAFF
TGTGCCAGCAGCGGTTCGAACACTGAAGCTTTCTTT
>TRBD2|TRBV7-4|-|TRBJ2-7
CASSLPGTSNHEQYF
TGTGCCAGCAGCTTACCCGGGACTAGCAACCACGAGCAGTACTTC
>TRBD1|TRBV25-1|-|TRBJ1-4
CASSSGGSNEKLFF
TGTGCCAGCAGTTCAGGGGGCTCTAATGAAAAACTGTTTTTT
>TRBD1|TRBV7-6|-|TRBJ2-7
CASSSGQGDEQYF
TGTGCCAGCAGCTCCGGACAGGGGGACGAGCAGTACTTC
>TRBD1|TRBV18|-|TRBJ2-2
CASSPGQGTTGELFF
TGTGCCAGCTCTCCGGGACAGGGAACAACCGGGGAGCTGTTTTTT
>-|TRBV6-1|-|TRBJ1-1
CASQLQSEGSEAFF
TGTGCCAGCCAGCTTCAAAGTGAGGGGAGTGAAGCTTTCTTT
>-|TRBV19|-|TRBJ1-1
CASISERKNTEAFF
TGTGCCAGTATATCGGAACGGAAGAACACTGAAGCTTTCTTT
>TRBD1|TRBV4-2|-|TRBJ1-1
CASSRRGGRQGGDTEAFF
TGTGCCAGCAGCCGGAGAGGGGGCCGACAGGGAGGGGACACTGAAGCTTTCTTT
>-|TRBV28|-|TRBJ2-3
CASRGEGLTDTQYF
TGTGCCAGTAGGGGTGAGGGCCTCACAGATACGCAGTATTTT
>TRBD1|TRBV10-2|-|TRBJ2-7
CASSESSRTGAYEQYF
TGCGCCAGCAGTGAGTCGTCTAGGACAGGGGCCTACGAGCAGTACTTC
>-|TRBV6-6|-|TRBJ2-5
CASSSQETQYF
TGTGCCAGCAGTTCTCAGGAGACCCAGTACTTC
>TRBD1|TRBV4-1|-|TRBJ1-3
CASSPTAGGAGNTIYF
TGCGCCAGCAGCCCCACGGCAGGGGGGGCAGGAAACACCATATATTTT
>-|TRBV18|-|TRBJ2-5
CASSPRQEETQYF
TGTGCCAGCTCACCCAGGCAGGAAGAGACCCAGTACTTC
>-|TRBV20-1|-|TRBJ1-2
CSAKSYGYTF
TGCAGTGCCAAGTCCTATGGCTACACCTTC
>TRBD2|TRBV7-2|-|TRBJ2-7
CASSLRLAGYEQYF
TGTGCCAGCAGCTTAAGGCTAGCGGGCTACGAGCAGTACTTC
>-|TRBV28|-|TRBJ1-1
CASSLAERNTEAFF
TGTGCCAGCAGTTTAGCGGAACGGAACACTGAAGCTTTCTTT
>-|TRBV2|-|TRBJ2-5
CASGGRETQYF
TGTGCCAGCGGGGGACGTGAGACCCAGTACTTC
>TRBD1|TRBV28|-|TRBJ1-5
CASSPIQGGHQPQHF
TGTGCCAGCAGTCCCATACAGGGGGGACATCAGCCCCAGCATTTT
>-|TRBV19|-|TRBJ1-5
CASSTGHYSNQPQHF
TGTGCCAGTAGTACCGGACACTATAGCAATCAGCCCCAGCATTTT
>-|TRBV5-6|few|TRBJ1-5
CASSFTSNQPQHF
TGTGCCAGCAGCTTCACTAGCAATCAGCCCCAGCATTTT
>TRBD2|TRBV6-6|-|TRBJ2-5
CASTDWGRGGETQYF
TGTGCCAGCACGGACTGGGGACGGGGGGGAGAGACCCAGTACTTC
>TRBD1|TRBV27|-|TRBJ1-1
CASRTGPQAEAFF
TGTGCCAGCCGGACAGGTCCTCAGGCTGAAGCTTTCTTT
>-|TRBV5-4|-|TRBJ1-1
CASSAGENTEAFF
TGTGCCAGCAGCGCGGGAGAGAACACTGAAGCTTTCTTT
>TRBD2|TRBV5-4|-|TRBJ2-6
CASSRLAGGSGANVLTF
TGTGCCAGCAGCCGACTAGCGGGAGGCTCTGGGGCCAACGTCCTGACTTTC
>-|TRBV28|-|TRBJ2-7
CASSLTTGRLEQYF
TGTGCCAGCAGTTTAACGACAGGGAGGTTGGAGCAGTACTTC
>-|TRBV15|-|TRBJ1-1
CATSRDFVDTEAFF
TGTGCCACCAGCAGAGATTTCGTGGACACTGAAGCTTTCTTT
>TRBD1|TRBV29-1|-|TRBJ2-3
CSVRDSGGDTQYF
TGCAGCGTCCGGGACAGTGGGGGAGATACGCAGTATTTT
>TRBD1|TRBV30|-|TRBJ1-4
CAWTLGSTGTNEKLFF
TGTGCCTGGACCCTAGGCTCGACAGGGACTAATGAAAAACTGTTTTTT
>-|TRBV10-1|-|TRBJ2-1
CATGTSFDNEQFF
TGCGCCACCGGAACTAGTTTCGACAATGAGCAGTTCTTC
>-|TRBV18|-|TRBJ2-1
CASSPGRYRSSYNEQFF
TGTGCCAGCTCGCCCGGCCGGTACCGTAGCTCCTACAATGAGCAGTTCTTC
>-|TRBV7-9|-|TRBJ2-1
CASSLNRDNEQFF
TGTGCCAGCAGCTTAAACAGGGACAATGAGCAGTTCTTC
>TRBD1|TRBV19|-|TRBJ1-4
CASGPGTGGRKLFF
TGTGCCAGTGGCCCCGGGACAGGGGGACGAAAACTGTTTTTT